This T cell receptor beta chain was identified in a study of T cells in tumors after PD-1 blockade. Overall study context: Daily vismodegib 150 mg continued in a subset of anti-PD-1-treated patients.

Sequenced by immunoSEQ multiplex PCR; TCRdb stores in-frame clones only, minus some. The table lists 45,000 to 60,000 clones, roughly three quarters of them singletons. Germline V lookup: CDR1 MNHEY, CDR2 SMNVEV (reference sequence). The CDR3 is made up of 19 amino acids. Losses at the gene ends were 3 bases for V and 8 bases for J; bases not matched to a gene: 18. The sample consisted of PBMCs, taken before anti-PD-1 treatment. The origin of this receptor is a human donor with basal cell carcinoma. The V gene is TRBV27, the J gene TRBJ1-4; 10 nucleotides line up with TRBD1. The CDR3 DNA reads TGTGCCAGCAGTTTTACCCCGCCGAGGGGACAGGGGAGGAGGGAAAAACTGTTTTTT. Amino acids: CASSFTPPRGQGRREKLFF.